This T cell receptor beta chain was sequenced in a study of PD-1 blockade in mismatch repair-deficient tumors. V was trimmed by 5 bases and J by 5 bases, leaving 10 bases between them. CDR1 is MNHEY and CDR2 is SVGAGI in the germline V gene. The CDR3 totals 13 residues. TCRdb's table, derived via immunoSEQ multiplex PCR, lists solely in-frame clones and lacks some. This sample yields about 9,800 clones, of which approximately 83% are seen a single time; 20% to 25% belongs to the top ten. Time point in this sample: roughly 9-day in vitro stimulation with candidate neoantigen peptide 2. As regards this clone: The target antigen is unknown.

The sample was cells cultured in vitro, taken from a patient treated with pembrolizumab. J is TRBJ1-5 and V is TRBV6-5; D possibly corresponds to TRBD1 (6 bases). The sequence was obtained from an adult with mismatch repair-deficient cancer. The CDR3 sequence: CASSRTVYQPQHF. CDR3 coding DNA: TGTGCCAGCAGTCGGACAGTTTATCAGCCCCAGCATTTT.